This TCR beta chain was sequenced for a study of blood T cell repertoires in COVID-19. As for the study in general: T cells, B-cell-depleted T cells, or PBMCs provided the cDNA or gDNA that served as material.

This CDR3 spans 15 amino acids. Germline V gene sequence: CDR1 MNHEY, CDR2 SVGAGI. The V segment lost 5 bases and the J segment 2 bases; nucleotides outside the gene matches: 6. Per the study methods: Reference gene primer amplification yielded estimated nucleated cell counts. The assay was immunoSEQ multiplex PCR, and TCRdb's table has in-frame clones only and misses some. From that table come the V and J calls and clone size; the DNA was used to work out D and trimming. The sample lists approximately 190,000 clones, 70% to 85% occurring once. The gene calls are TRBV6-5 and TRBJ1-3; 7 bases line up with TRBD1. This TCR was recovered from a human donor with acute or convalescent COVID-19. The donor label of this sample is uncertain. What was sequenced was peripheral blood. The CDR3 here is CASSPGTAAGNTIYF. In nucleotides, the CDR3 is TGTGCCAGCAGTCCCGGGACAGCGGCTGGAAACACCATATATTTT.